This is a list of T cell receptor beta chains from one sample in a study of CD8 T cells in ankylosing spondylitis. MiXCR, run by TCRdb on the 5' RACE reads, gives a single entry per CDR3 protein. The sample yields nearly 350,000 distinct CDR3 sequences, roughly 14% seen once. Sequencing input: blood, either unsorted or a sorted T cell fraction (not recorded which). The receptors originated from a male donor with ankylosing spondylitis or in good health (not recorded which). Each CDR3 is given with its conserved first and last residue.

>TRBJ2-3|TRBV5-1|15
CASSFGQGVSGTQYF
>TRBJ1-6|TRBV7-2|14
CASSSTGDNSPLHF
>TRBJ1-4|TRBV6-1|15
CASSPGPLVGEKLFF
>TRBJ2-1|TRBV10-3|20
CAISESFGGGGTSSYNEQFF
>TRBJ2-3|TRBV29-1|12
CSVDPVLNTQYF
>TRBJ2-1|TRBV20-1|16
CCAIPMASGSYNEQFF
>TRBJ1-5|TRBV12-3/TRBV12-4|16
CASSFRGQGSGQPQHF
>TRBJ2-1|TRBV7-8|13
CASSLDPEGLRFF
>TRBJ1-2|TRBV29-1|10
CSVGNYGYTF
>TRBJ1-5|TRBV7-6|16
CASSLGTATIPQPQHF
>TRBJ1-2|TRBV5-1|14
CASSFDGTPYGYTF
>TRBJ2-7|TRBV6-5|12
CASTDGISEQYF
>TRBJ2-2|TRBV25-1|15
CASSHTGGAGGELFF
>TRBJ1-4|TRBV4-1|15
CASSQPPLQGEKLFF
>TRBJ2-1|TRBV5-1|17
CASSSGLAGGRIGEQFF
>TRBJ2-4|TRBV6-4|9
CDPLSLSYF
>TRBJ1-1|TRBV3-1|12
CASRSVNTEAFF
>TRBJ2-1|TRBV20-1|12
CSARDSYNEQFF
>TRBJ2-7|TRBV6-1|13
CASNNRGPYEQYF
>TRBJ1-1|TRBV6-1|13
CASSGVGRFEAFF
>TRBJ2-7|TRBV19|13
CASSPGPGYEQYF